This T cell receptor beta chain is from a study of T cells in Graves' hyperthyroidism and ophthalmopathy (dated by TCRdb to between 2018 and 2020). Notes on the research overall: Peripheral blood was collected at initial diagnosis, before any treatment. To identify TCR V-J signatures that set the groups apart, the researchers used a discovery cohort of more than 95 patients, made up of some 41 with Graves' ophthalmopathy and some 55 with stable Graves' hyperthyroidism. Whether ophthalmopathy could be predicted prospectively was tested in an independent validation cohort made up of under 20 hyperthyroidism patients plus 17 patients who later progressed to ophthalmopathy. For training and testing, the roughly 97 patients in the discovery cohort were randomly divided in a 7:3 ratio. In addition, the study compared T-cell repertoires in thyroid tissue and in blood from six Graves' hyperthyroidism patients. After sampling, hyperthyroidism patients received methimazole starting at 30 mg daily, and ophthalmopathy patients received high-dose intravenous methylprednisolone. TCR Vbeta CDR3 sequencing of approximately 140 peripheral blood samples (roughly 41 ophthalmopathy, around 80 hyperthyroidism and 17 progressor patients) is reported in the paper. On the study overall, not on this receptor specifically: Sample size was not statistically predetermined, and investigators were not blinded to group allocation. Most expanded thyroid clonotypes (frequency above 0.001) were also detected in blood, a finding suggesting that blood repertoires may reflect thyroid immune responses. A 13 V-J signature model separated ophthalmopathy from stable hyperthyroidism, with approximately 87% sensitivity and roughly 82% specificity in cross-validation and 80%/75% in testing. In validation, progression to ophthalmopathy was predicted by the model with about 70% sensitivity and 72.22% specificity, a median of approximately 6.5 months before onset.

Stable Graves' hyperthyroidism was defined as the absence of progression to ophthalmopathy over 18 months of follow-up. Hyperthyroidism patients were aged 18 to 65 years and newly diagnosed, with disease duration of less than 2 months. Exclusion was applied to patients with uncontrolled infections, other autoimmune diseases, pregnancy or lactation. Diagnoses relied on clinical symptoms, serum thyroxine and TRAb, thyroid ultrasound and orbital computed tomography. PBMCs were separated from about 10 ml of fresh peripheral blood using Ficoll-Paque density gradient centrifugation. Trizol reagent was used to extract total RNA, and RNA quality was then checked on an Agilent 2100 Bioanalyzer. This clonotype turned up a few times. Its antigen remains unidentified. No clone much larger than this one lies a single base away; base qualities are absent. Amplification of TCR beta CDR3 regions was carried out from RNA transcripts. For the first round of RT-PCR on the TCR CDR3, the HTBI primer set was used together with the Qiagen OneStep RT-PCR kit. A second multiplex PCR round built the libraries, followed by size selection and purification. The libraries were sequenced on an Illumina HiSeq2000 using paired-end 100 bp reads. Concerning the study's data processing: SOAPnuke was used to process the raw data, throwing out any read that contained adapters or uncalled bases, had a mean Phred below 15, or lacked an exact constant-primer or identifier match. High-quality paired reads were merged with COPE v1.2.5, and unique nucleotide sequences were defined as clonotypes. Clonotypes were aligned to IMGT TRBV, TRBD and TRBJ reference segments using MiTCR v1.1. The analysis included only V-J combinations with a frequency above 0.0001, which together covered over 98% of the repertoires. A TCS score was defined as the ratio of F50 (clonal expansion) to E x V (chaos), with BLOSUM62-based TCRdist applied between CDR3 peptides within each V-J. Welch's t-statistics and random forest reduced just over 500 V-J features to around 14, which were used in a naive Bayes classifier (R e1071). Clones were called with MiXCR by TCRdb after fastp trimmed the public reads at Q25, and only in-frame beta chains were retained. Records with the same CDR3 protein are collapsed into one entry carrying the most frequent genes and DNA. The V and J calls shown here were made by TCRdb, not taken from the authors' results. The sample contains 340,000 or so distinct CDR3 sequences, approximately 17% of them found a single time. The top ten hold approximately 31% of the sample.

The CDR3 goes from the cysteine to the phenylalanine over 17 residues. Only the CDR3 region is kept as DNA, spanning 51 bases read in frame from base 1. The germline V gene encodes CDR1 KGHDR and CDR2 SFDVKD. At the junction V is shortened by 1 base and J by 4 bases, with 18 bases in between. The source is a young man with Graves' hyperthyroidism. The V and J segments used are TRBV24-1 and TRBJ2-5; TRBD1 is a weak D gene call, 5 bases matching. The sample was blood. The DNA is TGTGCCACCAGTGATTTTAGAAGAGGACATACGGGAGAGACCCAGTACTTC. Translated, this gives CATSDFRRGHTGETQYF.